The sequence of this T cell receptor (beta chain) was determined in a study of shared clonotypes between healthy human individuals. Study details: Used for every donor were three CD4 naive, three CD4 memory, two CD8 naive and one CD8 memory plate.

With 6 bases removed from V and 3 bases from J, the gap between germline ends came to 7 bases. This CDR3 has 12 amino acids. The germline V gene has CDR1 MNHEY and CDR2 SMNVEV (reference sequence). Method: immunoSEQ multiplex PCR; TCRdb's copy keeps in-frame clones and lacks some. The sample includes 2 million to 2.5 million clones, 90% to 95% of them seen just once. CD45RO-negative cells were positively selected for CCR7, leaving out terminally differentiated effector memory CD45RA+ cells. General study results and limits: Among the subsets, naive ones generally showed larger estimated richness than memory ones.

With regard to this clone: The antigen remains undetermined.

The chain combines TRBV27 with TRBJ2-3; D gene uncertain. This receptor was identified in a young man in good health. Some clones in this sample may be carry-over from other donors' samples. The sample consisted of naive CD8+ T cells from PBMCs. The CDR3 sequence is CASRFGTDTQYF. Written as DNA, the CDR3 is TGTGCCAGCAGATTCGGGACAGATACGCAGTATTTT.